This is a list of T cell receptor beta chains from one sample in a study of technical replicates of blood from a few donors. Only in-frame clones appear in the TCRdb table, and some are missing; sequencing was by immunoSEQ multiplex PCR. The data contain over 85,000 clones, 94% of them singletons. Material for sequencing was T cells isolated from PBMCs. The source of these receptors is a human donor in good health. Both conserved end residues are part of each CDR3. A D gene is named only where the DNA matches it firmly.

TRBJ1-3 . TRBV9 CASRGVIGNTIYF
TRBJ2-1 TRBD2 TRBV9 CASSVVAGPSYNEQFF
TRBJ2-3 TRBD2 TRBV4-1 CASSEGGRAADTQYF
TRBJ1-1 TRBD1 TRBV5-1 CASSLVGQGAGTNTEAFF
TRBJ1-3 . TRBV13 CASSAETASGNTIYF
TRBJ1-5 TRBD1 TRBV5-5 CASSLQGAMSNQPQHF
TRBJ1-2 TRBD1 TRBV27 CASRQAGGTGYTF
TRBJ1-2 . TRBV27 CASSLSGDYGYTF
TRBJ1-4 . TRBV6-5 CASSYGQGGEKLFF
TRBJ1-4 . TRBV13 CASKTGGPANEKLFF
TRBJ1-1 TRBD1 TRBV5-6 CASSPDRATTEAFF
TRBJ2-1 . TRBV27 CASSLFGGNEQFF
TRBJ1-5 . TRBV12-1 CASRNSTSNQPQHF
TRBJ2-7 TRBD1 TRBV7-7 CASSLGTGTYEQYF
TRBJ2-7 TRBD2 TRBV14 CASSPSPGLAGSYEQYF
TRBJ1-5 TRBD1 TRBV7-9 CASSLALVRGNYSNQPQHF
TRBJ1-1 . TRBV7-9 CASSLVEDWNTEAFF
TRBJ2-5 . TRBV7-9 CASRQVLGETQYF
TRBJ2-7 TRBD1 TRBV18 CASSPLSGGQGGEQYF
TRBJ2-1 . TRBV20-1 CSARLDNEQFF
TRBJ2-7 . TRBV7-7 CASSSEGAYEQYF
TRBJ2-3 . TRBV27 CASSFILPFTDTQYF
TRBJ1-5 TRBD1 TRBV18 CASSLIITGDQPQHF
TRBJ1-4 . TRBV6-6 CASSYAWAKLFF
TRBJ2-7 . TRBV7-2 CASSFTRYEQYF
TRBJ2-1 TRBD2 TRBV6-5 CASSYPASGGHNEQFF
TRBJ2-1 . TRBV27 CASSFMSEQFF
TRBJ1-5 . TRBV5-5 CASSLGWDNSNQPQHF
TRBJ1-1 . TRBV15 CATSSPTVNTEAFF
TRBJ1-1 . TRBV4-1 CASSQDRRARSTEAFF
TRBJ2-6 . TRBV10-3 CAIRETGPGANVLTF
TRBJ1-4 . TRBV5-1 CASSLRGIEEKLFF
TRBJ2-1 TRBD2 TRBV30 CAWSPSGGSDNEQFF
TRBJ2-3 . TRBV5-4 CASSLGEASEYF
TRBJ2-7 . TRBV7-2 CASSSGHLAEQYF
TRBJ2-1 TRBD2 TRBV6-5 CASSSFPAGGHEQFF
TRBJ1-2 . TRBV5-3 CARSPGDSGVEGYTF
TRBJ1-3 TRBD1 TRBV29-1 CSVAQGQWSSGNTIYF
TRBJ1-2 . TRBV5-1 CASSLVARATGYTF
TRBJ2-1 TRBD2 TRBV6-5 CASSYRLAGRHVEQFF
TRBJ2-5 TRBD1 TRBV5-1 CASRFEGTEGETQYF
TRBJ2-3 TRBD2 TRBV7-3 CASSGGASGGADTQYF
TRBJ2-3 TRBD2 TRBV12-5 CASGLVQGLAEDTQYF
TRBJ2-1 TRBD1 TRBV5-1 CASSLEDRGRNEQFF
TRBJ2-5 TRBD2 TRBV9 CASSARSGSGGETQYF
TRBJ1-5 TRBD1 TRBV4-1 CASSQVLGGENQPQHF